The clone carrying this TCR beta chain is categorized as medium-sized. The antigen is unknown. This sample is part of a study of metastatic and nonmetastatic thyroid tumors. As for the study in general: Repertoires from blood and tumor or nodule tissue of malignant and benign thyroid patients were compared. Study-level findings and limits: Versus benign nodules, malignant thyroid tumors reportedly had significantly higher TCR beta diversity, in blood and tumor.

CDR3 length: 15 amino acids. V dropped 2 bases and J dropped 2; count of bases not matched to a gene: 4. The germline gives CDR1 LNHDA, CDR2 SQIVND (reference sequence). Original methodology: A distant-metastasis classifier for papillary thyroid cancer was built using CDR3 differences across clinicopathological groups. With MiXCR, TCRdb reprocessed the PCR reads. The V and J calls, along with clone size, are taken from TCRdb and not from the paper's own processing. The sample includes some 30,000 clones, almost 30% seen only once; the top ten take approximately 31%. Treatment of any kind had been given to no patient before thyroid surgery.

The V gene is TRBV19, the J gene TRBJ2-3; 7 positions agree with TRBD2. The sample taken for sequencing was blood. This sequence originates from a female donor with papillary thyroid cancer or a benign thyroid nodule (not recorded which). Some clones in this sample may be carry-over from other donors' samples. The CDR3 reads CASSIREADTDTQYF. The CDR3 DNA sequence: TGTGCCAGTAGTATACGGGAGGCTGACACAGATACGCAGTATTTT.